Listed here are 23 T cell receptor beta chains from one sample, sequenced in a study of shared clonotypes between healthy human individuals. Using immunoSEQ multiplex PCR, the repertoire was profiled, and TCRdb retains in-frame clones only, with some absent. This sample has roughly 2 million clones, with about 94% found just once. Sequenced input: naive CD4+ T cells sorted from blood. Subset reported: CD45RA+ positively selected. The source is a man aged 18 to 35 in good health.

The chain carries TRBV6-1 and TRBJ2-2; 8 bases are shared with TRBD1. This CDR3 is 17 amino acids long. Per the germline V gene, CDR1 is MNHNS and CDR2 is SASEGT. V lost 4 bases and J lost 6; bases outside the gene matches: 13. DNA for the CDR3: TGTGCCAGCAGTGGACCCGAAATGACAGGGGTCCCCGGGGAGCTGTTTTTT. It encodes CASSGPEMTGVPGELFF.

The chain uses TRBV19 and TRBJ2-1, with 9 bases fitting TRBD2. The CDR3 covers 13 residues. V gave up 5 bases and J gave up 6 bases; unmatched junction bases: 2. Germline V gene sequence: CDR1 LNHDA, CDR2 SQIVND (reference sequence). CDR3 sequence (DNA): TGTGCCAGTAGTGCTAGCGGGGCCAATGAGCAGTTCTTC. Translation: CASSASGANEQFF. Based on the CDR3 plus reference TRBV19 and TRBJ2-1, the full variable domain is DGGITQSPKYLFRKEGQNVTLSCEQNLNHDAMYWYRQDPGQGLRLIYYSQIVNDFQKGDIAEGYSVSREKKESFPLTVTSAQKNPTAFYLCASSASGANEQFFGPGTRLTVL.

The sample holds one count of this clone. V gene TRBV18 combines with J gene TRBJ2-7; 7 bases match TRBD1. The CDR3 is 14 amino acids. Germline V CDR1 and CDR2: KGHSH, LQKENI. V was pared by 2 bases and J by 4 bases, with 5 bases of the junction left unmatched. CDR3 loop: CASSPIEGAYEQYF. The DNA for the CDR3 is TGTGCCAGCTCACCAATTGAGGGGGCGTACGAGCAGTACTTC.

The chain uses TRBV29-1 and TRBJ2-5, with a possible D match to TRBD2 (6 bases). The germline CDR1 and CDR2 sequences are SQVTM and ANQGSEA. The CDR3 runs 15 residues. Trimming left V 5 bases short and J 4 bases short, with 20 bases between. In DNA form, the CDR3 reads TGCAGCGTTCCCCCCTCTAGCCCCGGGGGAGAGACCCAGTACTTC. Translation: CSVPPSSPGGETQYF.

The gene calls are TRBV5-1 and TRBJ2-3; D is unclear. This CDR3 region has 16 residues. V gave up 6 bases and J gave up 6 bases, with 23 bases separating them. Germline V gives CDR1 SGHRS, CDR2 YFSETQ. Written as DNA, the CDR3 is TGCGCCAGCAAACCTAGTTGGTCCGACTTTGGGGATACGCAGTATTTT. Its protein product is CASKPSWSDFGDTQYF.

The rearrangement joins TRBV6-1 to TRBJ2-3; tentative D call: TRBD2 (7 bases). The CDR3 contains 18 residues. V dropped 1 base and J dropped 0 bases, with 17 bases sitting between them. Germline loops: CDR1 MNHNS, CDR2 SASEGT. Here the CDR3 reads CASSEVHWGGPSTDTQYF. In DNA, the CDR3 is TGTGCCAGCAGTGAAGTCCACTGGGGGGGGCCTAGCACAGATACGCAGTATTTT.

The chain joins TRBV7-8 to TRBJ1-6; D possibly corresponds to TRBD1 (6 bases). Trimming removed 2 bases from V and 7 bases from J, with 15 bases in between. This CDR3 comprises 16 residues. Germline V gene data show CDR1 as SGHVS and CDR2 as FQNEAQ. DNA of the CDR3: TGTGCCAGCAGCTTAAACATACAGGGTGGGAATTCACCCCTCCACTTT. The encoded protein is CASSLNIQGGNSPLHF.

The chain couples TRBV7-9 to TRBJ1-1; no reliable D call. Germline V gene sequence: CDR1 SEHNR, CDR2 FQNEAQ (reference sequence). V was pared by 4 bases and J by 6 bases, with 12 bases between. The CDR3 is 13 residues long. This CDR3 is CASSSQSLPEAFF. The CDR3 bases are TGTGCCAGCAGCTCGCAATCTCTTCCTGAAGCTTTCTTT.

This chain connects TRBV30 to TRBJ1-5; D unresolved. V lost 2 bases and J 7 bases, leaving 9 bases between the germline ends. The length of the CDR3 is 12 residues. CDR1 and CDR2 from the germline V gene are GTSNPN and SVGIG (reference sequence). DNA for the CDR3: TGTGCCTGGAGTCTACTAGGGCAGCCCCAGCATTTT. The encoded protein is CAWSLLGQPQHF.

The chain employs TRBV7-2 and TRBJ1-4, with D perhaps matching TRBD1 (5 bases). The V end lost 5 bases, the J end lost 8 bases, and 24 bases lay between the germline ends. The length of the CDR3 is 17 residues. Germline CDR1 and CDR2: SGHTA and FQGNSA. CDR3 coding DNA: TGTGCCAGCAGCCTTTCTCTGGGGCTTACACCGCGGGAAAAACTGTTTTTT. This translates into CASSLSLGLTPREKLFF.

This chain uses TRBV2 with TRBJ2-4; 8 bases align to TRBD1. The CDR3 sequence is 13 residues long. CDR1 is SNHLY and CDR2 is FYNNEI in the germline V gene. V lost 4 bases to trimming and J lost 7 bases; unmatched junction nucleotides: 3. The CDR3 coding sequence is TGTGCCAGCAGTGTACAGGGGGAGAACATTCAGTACTTC. Protein sequence: CASSVQGENIQYF. Full variable domain (rest looked up from reference TRBV2 and TRBJ2-4): EPEVTQTPSHQVTQMGQEVILRCVPISNHLYFYWYRQILGQKVEFLVSFYNNEISEKSEIFDDQFSVERPDGSNFTLKIRSTKLEDSAMYFCASSVQGENIQYFGAGTRLSVL.

The chain combines TRBV11-1 with TRBJ2-5; 15 nucleotides align to TRBD2. CDR1 and CDR2 (germline): SGHAT, FQDESV (reference sequence). V lost 5 bases, J lost 7 bases, and 8 bases stayed unmatched. This CDR3 comprises 16 residues. The CDR3 loop reads CASSLGLAGGLRTQYF. CDR3 DNA sequence: TGTGCCAGCAGCCTTGGACTAGCGGGGGGGTTAAGGACCCAGTACTTC.

This chain links TRBV28 with TRBJ2-1; the D call may be TRBD1 or TRBD2 (5 bases each). Trimming left V 8 bases short and J 3 bases short, with 11 bases between. The CDR3 is 13 residues long. CDR1 and CDR2 (germline): MDHEN, SYDVKM. The CDR3 DNA sequence: TGTGCCAGCGGGACGGTACTCTACAATGAGCAGTTCTTC. Its protein is CASGTVLYNEQFF.

The V call is TRBV18, the J call TRBJ2-3; 8 bases map to TRBD2. The V and J ends lost 3 bases and 4 bases, in that order; junction bases with no gene match: 12. CDR1 and CDR2 (germline): KGHSH, LQKENI. CDR3 size: 17 residues. CDR3 loop: CASSPPTSGGKADTQYF. In DNA, the CDR3 is TGTGCCAGCTCACCGCCTACTAGCGGAGGGAAGGCAGATACGCAGTATTTT.

Details on this clone: The sample carries other DNA sequences with the same CDR3. V usage is TRBV2 and J usage is TRBJ2-2, with D possibly TRBD2 on 6 matching bases. The V end was cut by 6 bases, the J end by 2 bases, with 10 bases between. The CDR3 runs to 14 residues. Germline V gene data show CDR1 as SNHLY and CDR2 as FYNNEI. CDR3 protein: CASSEGLNTGELFF. The CDR3 DNA reads as TGTGCCAGCAGCGAGGGACTTAACACCGGGGAGCTGTTTTTT.

The chain has TRBV18 and TRBJ1-5; D not resolved. CDR1 is KGHSH, CDR2 LQKENI, per germline. The CDR3 sequence is 14 residues long. Between the trimmed V and J ends, which lost 1 base and 7 bases, there was a span of 11 bases. In DNA, the CDR3 is TGTGCCAGCTCACCACAGGGTTACCGGCAGCCCCAGCATTTT. Amino acid sequence: CASSPQGYRQPQHF.

The chain joins TRBV6-5 to TRBJ2-3, with 7 bases matching TRBD1. Germline values: CDR1 MNHEY, CDR2 SVGAGI. The CDR3 consists of 15 residues. The junction had 10 bases not matched to a gene; V was cut back by 6 bases and J by 4 bases. The CDR3: CASRDPGQRSDTQYF. The CDR3 nucleotides are TGTGCCAGCAGAGATCCGGGACAGCGATCAGATACGCAGTATTTT.

This clone is a singleton in its sample. The chain combines TRBV28 with TRBJ1-3; D might be TRBD1 (5 bases). CDR1 MDHEN and CDR2 SYDVKM come from the germline V gene. Between the trimmed V and J ends, which lost 4 bases and 0 bases, there was a span of 10 bases. The CDR3 contains 15 residues. CDR3 amino acids: CASSWGLNSGNTIYF. The CDR3 region has the DNA TGTGCCAGCAGTTGGGGACTGAACTCTGGAAACACCATATATTTT.

As to this clone: Other DNA sequences in this specimen translate into the identical CDR3. The chain carries TRBV29-1 and TRBJ1-3; D gene unclear. Looked up from germline, CDR1 is SQVTM and CDR2 is ANQGSEA. The V end was cut by 1 base, the J end by 1 base, with 2 bases between. The CDR3 length is 12 residues. CDR3 DNA: TGCAGCGTTGAAGTATCTGGAAACACCATATATTTT. Its translation: CSVEVSGNTIYF.

To note about this clone: Different DNA sequences within this sample yield the same CDR3. The chain employs TRBV30 and TRBJ1-6; 9 bases map to TRBD1. The CDR3 consists of 19 residues. Germline V gene data show CDR1 as GTSNPN and CDR2 as SVGIG (reference sequence). The V gene end was trimmed by 0 bases and the J gene end by 1 base; junction bases not matched to a gene: 10. Here the CDR3 reads CAWSVKGQGWGSYNSPLHF. As DNA, the CDR3 is TGTGCCTGGAGTGTAAAAGGACAGGGGTGGGGGTCCTATAATTCACCCCTCCACTTT.

V and J are TRBV28 and TRBJ1-4; the D gene is possibly TRBD1 (6 bases). The germline CDR1 and CDR2 sequences are MDHEN and SYDVKM. The CDR3 spans 16 residues. The V and J ends lost 8 bases and 0 bases respectively, with 16 bases between them. CDR3 sequence reads: CASVPLGAPTNEKLFF. The CDR3 DNA reads as TGTGCCAGCGTCCCCTTGGGGGCGCCAACTAATGAAAAACTGTTTTTT.

This chain connects TRBV5-5 to TRBJ2-5, with D possibly matching TRBD1 (6 bases). Germline loops: CDR1 SGHKS, CDR2 YYEKEE (reference sequence). This CDR3 is built from 15 residues. Trimming removed 1 base at V and 2 bases at J, with 12 bases between. The CDR3 here is CASSLRGMVQETQYF. The CDR3 nucleotides are TGTGCCAGCAGCTTGAGGGGGATGGTTCAAGAGACCCAGTACTTC.

The chain combines TRBV10-1 with TRBJ2-5; D call uncertain. CDR1 and CDR2 from the germline V gene are WNHNN and SYGVQD (reference sequence). The CDR3 covers 12 residues. V lost 8 bases and J lost 1, with 8 bases in between. The CDR3, as DNA: TGCGCCAGCGCCTGGTTCCAAGAGACCCAGTACTTC. It codes for CASAWFQETQYF.